This TCR beta chain was retrieved from a study of blood T cell repertoires in COVID-19. CDR3 length: 14 amino acids. The V segment lost 9 bases and the J segment 0 bases; nucleotides outside the gene matches: 4. Germline CDR1 is LNHDA and CDR2 is SQIVND (reference sequence). Source study methods: The assay estimated nucleated cells by amplifying reference gene primers. Profiled with immunoSEQ multiplex PCR; TCRdb holds only in-frame clones, not every one. That table furnishes V, J and clone size, whereas the DNA furnished D and trimming. The table has 85,000 to 120,000 clones, over 65% seen once; the top ten hold under 8%.

Sample: peripheral blood. This rearrangement joins TRBV19 to TRBJ1-3; 8 nucleotides line up with TRBD1. This TCR was sampled from a man at least 80 years old with COVID-19, enrolled during active disease. CDR3 sequence reads: CASRTGGSGNTIYF. The CDR3 DNA reads as TGTGCCAGCCGAACAGGGGGCTCTGGAAACACCATATATTTT.